This TCR beta chain originates from a study of cytomegalovirus exposure and HLA in healthy donors (dated by TCRdb to 2017 to 2019). Some background on the complete study: In an earlier analysis of roughly 500 of the donors, 250 to 350 Gb of sequence data and approximately 100 million unique TCR beta sequences from roughly 190 million T cells were reported. To study patterns of TCR occurrence, a later analysis re-analyzed previously published TCR beta repertoires from 550 to 800 donors and added high-resolution HLA genotyping. About 330 gigabases of sequencing data and approximately 91 million unique TCR sequences made up an early release that covered fewer than 650 HLA-typed donors. Alongside the repertoire data, information on donor age, sex, ethnicity and CMV serostatus was compiled. The study used immunosequencing to profile the T cell repertoires of approximately 630 subjects and linked those repertoires to cytomegalovirus serostatus. The number of donors typed differed by locus, with roughly 620-630 for A, B, C, DRB1 and DQB1, more than 500 for DQA1, over 600 for DPA1, and some 440 for DPB1. In addition to the first cohort of hundreds of subjects, a separate validation cohort of approximately 110 different subjects was used. A later genetic analysis took genome-wide SNP genotypes for about 55% of the 666 donors and used that subset as a discovery cohort. The aim of the study was to test whether cataloging public T cell receptors could identify signatures of past pathogen exposure. An earlier analysis of 587 of the donors used high-throughput TCR beta sequencing to judge whether each TCR beta V gene segment behaved as functional or pseudogenic. All discovery cohort repertoires had been generated using a single sequencing platform. Rather than using new phenotypic data, the later analysis identified candidate immune exposures from TCR beta sequences and from how often those sequences occurred across donors. Among roughly 400 genotyped donors of the cohort, an average of about 240,000 unique TCR beta nucleotide sequences was sequenced per donor, of which about 19% were non-productive. The genetic ancestry cluster associated with self-reported Caucasian donors included 81% of the 398 genotyped donors. To predict cytomegalovirus infection status, the study brought together high-throughput TCR immunosequencing, statistical association of individual TCRs with disease status, and machine learning. HLA typing covered class I and class II loci at four-digit resolution. Because of strong linkage in the cohort, a handful of DR-DQ haplotypes were treated as single units for association and clustering.

CDR1 and CDR2 are read off the germline V gene as LGHNA and YSLEER. V is pruned by 0 bases and J by 1 base, leaving 3 bases of the junction without a gene match. From its cysteine to its phenylalanine, the CDR3 spans 15 amino acids. Only CDR3 DNA is held: 45 bases, read in frame from base 1. Points the paper makes about the study in general: Roughly uniform sequencing depth across donors was assumed in presence/absence analyses, although this assumption may not hold. An association between a missense DCLRE1C variant and V-gene and J-gene trimming of TCR beta chains was found in a later genetic analysis and replicated in an independent cohort. In the study, about 150 TCR beta chains were listed as associated with cytomegalovirus. A later analysis associated 16,951 TCR beta sequences with specific HLA alleles at a false discovery rate of 0.05. According to a later genetic analysis, donors in an Asian-associated ancestry cluster had fewer N-insertions in productive TCRs than the approximately 700-donor mean. Correlated functional status among segregating V segments might reflect linkage disequilibrium, but an unknown experimental factor could not be ruled out. Most TCR sequences were seen in very few donors, while some public TCRs were found in many individuals. The cohort was sequenced for TCR beta chains only, and without alpha or paired-chain data the features that could be detected were limited. It was suggested by the authors that the approach could potentially be generalized to other disease states and immunological phenotypes. Cytomegalovirus status was reported to be diagnosed by the classifier with high specificity and sensitivity in both the original and validation cohorts. Assigning TCR associations to individual alleles was difficult when HLA alleles, especially DR and DQ, strongly co-occurred. In a later analysis, TCR association rates were found to vary across HLA loci, with the most associated TCRs seen for DRB1 alleles and the fewest for HLA-C alleles. Several of the top co-occurrence clusters appeared to be linked to parvovirus B19, influenza, CMV and Epstein-Barr virus, according to a later analysis. Some IMGT-functional V segments, including TRBV6-2 and TRBV6-3, could not be told apart with the 87-base-pair reads, so those segments were excluded. In a later analysis, HLA-associated TCR beta chains were found to be more clonally expanded and to have lower generation probabilities than equally common non-associated chains. For the cohort, immune exposure information was limited to CMV serostatus. In an earlier analysis of fewer than 750 of the donors, most TCR beta V segments were observed in productive rearrangements about 87% or about 30% of the time, broadly matching IMGT annotations. A few of the identified cytomegalovirus-associated TCR beta chains were confirmed in vitro to be specific for cytomegalovirus antigens. A later analysis found that most CMV-associated TCR beta chains appeared HLA-restricted, with HLA associations seemingly driven largely by CMV exposure. HLA typing was unavailable for some donors at each locus, so association tests used only the typed subset. Because counts were too low, about 15 rarely observed V segments, including chromosome 9 orphons, were left out of the earlier analysis of some 640 of the donors. A cluster of highly shared sequence variants was judged likely to represent a technical artifact of the sequencing pipeline. A further reported finding was that TCR beta sequences accurately predicted the HLA-A and HLA-B alleles for most subjects in the first cohort.

Library creation used the immunoSEQ multiplex PCR assay. The multiplex PCR relied on a mix of 60 forward primers for TCR Vbeta segments and 13 reverse primers for TCR Jbeta segments. The CDR3 region of rearranged TCR beta genes was amplified from genomic DNA with a multiplex PCR assay. Amplified TCR beta libraries were sequenced as 87-base-pair reads on the Illumina HiSeq System. Regarding the original processing steps: A later analysis tallied roughly 78 million unique TCR beta chains across the 666 repertoires, and about 10 million of those chains were shared by two or more donors. Raw reads were error-corrected and collapsed into unique sequences with a nearest-neighbor algorithm that merged closely related sequences to remove PCR and sequencing errors. CDR3 sequences were aligned to IMGT reference sequences to assign V, D and J gene segments. For a sequence to be retained, a match of at least six nucleotides to both a V gene segment and a J gene segment was required. A rearrangement was called productive if the CDR3 had no stop codons and remained in frame with V and J, and every other rearrangement was called non-productive. Following IMGT convention, CDR3 was defined as the stretch from the second conserved V-encoded cysteine to the conserved J-encoded phenylalanine. Sequences without an unambiguous match to a single V gene segment were excluded from the earlier analysis of about 600 of the donors. In an earlier analysis of approximately 550 of the donors, V segments were called functional above 56.7% productive rearrangements and were called segregating when the between-donor standard deviation exceeded 5%. To diagnose cytomegalovirus status from the catalog of TCR beta chain sequences, a statistical classification framework was built. A later analysis assigned V and J genes by comparing TCR nucleotide sequences with IMGT/GENE-DB human TR gene sequences. In a later analysis, CDR3 sequences and most-parsimonious VDJ recombination scenarios were assigned using the TCRdist pipeline. In a later analysis, every TCR beta chain was defined by the combination of its CDR3 amino acid sequence and its V-gene family, and reads without a unique V-gene family were dropped. To address suspected cross-contamination and a sequencing artifact, a later analysis removed 592 highly shared, low-generation-probability nucleotide sequences. In a later analysis, a clonal expansion index was calculated for each public chain from normalized within-repertoire ranks of inferred template counts. Generation probabilities in a later analysis came from a VDJ recombination model fitted to out-of-frame rearrangements, and those results were checked against IGoR. A later analysis scored TCR-TCR, TCR-HLA and TCR-CMV co-occurrence with hypergeometric tests, applying a repertoire-size bias correction to TCR pairs. A later analysis estimated false discovery rates by permuting HLA or CMV assignments 20 times. In a later analysis, co-occurring TCRs were grouped with DBSCAN, and TCRdist sequence similarity was added when clustering was performed within HLA-allele-positive subsets. Co-occurrence clustering excluded repertoires with fewer than 30,000 or more than 120,000 public chains, plus five with anomalous nucleotide sharing. The immuneACCESS repertoire file appears here via TCRdb, limited to in-frame rearrangements. These files lack a portion of the clones; in checked studies, under half of the deficit traces to unresolved V genes, and the cause of the others is not known. That table furnishes V, J and clone size, whereas the DNA furnished D and trimming. This sample gives approximately 150,000 clones in total; around 9.6% of them show up just once. The ten largest clones capture 1.5% to 2% of the sample.

In total, around 600 healthy bone marrow donors made up the cohort. All cohort members were sampled while nominally healthy, although unrecorded immune exposures were likely present. The donor was CMV seronegative and was included in the group of several hundred seronegative cohort members. A peripheral blood sample was provided by each donor, and peripheral blood mononuclear cells were used for TCR beta sequencing. The Qiagen DNeasy Blood Extraction Kit was used to extract genomic DNA from the blood cell samples. This clone has more than one count but fewer than ten. Its antigen is currently not known. No much larger clone is present one base from it, and per-base qualities are unavailable.

This clonotype was obtained from a male donor in good health and CMV-seronegative. The sequence joins TRBV4-3 to TRBJ2-7, with 7 bases in between that match TRBD2. Sequenced: PBMCs. At the DNA level, the sequence is TGCGCCAGCAGCCAAGATCGGGGGGAGTCCTACGAGCAGTACTTC. Translated, this is CASSQDRGESYEQYF.